The entry below gives a single TCR beta chain sequence along with its context. Its target is not known. Time point specified: peak reinfection, 3 to 8 weeks after reinfection detection. Sorted cells were sequenced directly ex vivo without any in vitro expansion. The Montreal HEPCO cohort supplied donors who inject drugs. Control naive CD8 T cells came from a couple of donors at all three reinfection time points. The entry originates in a study of memory CD8 T cells in hepatitis C reinfection. Whole-study context: Peak reinfection samples were taken 3 to 8 weeks after detection.

Study-level results: Only a few donors prevented definitive conclusions about public clonotypes.

Assay used: immunoSEQ multiplex PCR; TCRdb lists only in-frame clones, some missing. The table shows about 47,000 clones, with around nine tenths occurring only once. There are 11 residues in the CDR3. J gave up 7 bases and V 6 bases, and 0 bases lay outside the gene matches. Germline lookup yields CDR1 MRHNA and CDR2 SNTAGT. The sequence was obtained from a man between 18 and 35 years old with hepatitis C virus infection. This rearrangement joins TRBV6-4 to TRBJ2-1; TRBD1 matches at 7 bases. Sequenced material: naive CD8+ T cells sorted from blood. CDR3 in amino acids: CASSRGNEQFF. DNA for the CDR3: TGTGCCAGCAGCAGGGGGAATGAGCAGTTCTTC.